This T cell receptor beta chain comes out of a study of blood T cells in healthy people across ages. Study-level results: Diversity figures based on one million T cells were deemed too low. Shifts in expanded clonotypes may have been confounded by donor CMV status, which was unknown.

This clonotype has a handful of counts. Its antigen is undetermined. Primers used in a second PCR of about 7 to 12 cycles were a sample-barcoded 5' primer and a J-beta primer mix. TCRdb fed the 5' RACE reads into MiXCR, producing one record per CDR3 protein. Of hundreds of thousands of distinct CDR3 sequences in the sample, 22% are singletons; the top ten hold roughly 22%. Trimming shortened V by 2 bases and J by 6 bases, and 16 bases separated the two germline ends. The CDR3 consists of 14 residues. Per the germline V gene, CDR1 is SQVTM and CDR2 is ANQGSEA. This chain connects TRBV29-1 to TRBJ1-2; D possibly corresponds to TRBD1 (5 bases). The sequence came from a man between 65 and 80 years old in good health. The sample comprised blood. The CDR3 nucleotides read TGCAGCGTTGAAAGGTGGGGGAAGGCTAATGGCTACACCTTC. It translates to CSVERWGKANGYTF.